Below are 9 T cell receptor beta chains sequenced from a single sample in a study of cytomegalovirus exposure and HLA in healthy donors. The PCR ran on 60 Vbeta and 13 Jbeta primers. Profiled with immunoSEQ multiplex PCR; TCRdb holds only in-frame clones, not every one. The table records over 130,000 clones, approximately 85% of them present only once. The sample comprised PBMCs. These receptors all stem from a woman aged 40 to 50 in good health and CMV-seronegative.

The genes are TRBV5-1 and TRBJ2-2; 8 nucleotides line up with TRBD1. This CDR3 is built from 16 residues. Germline-derived CDR1 and CDR2 are SGHRS and YFSETQ. V shed 1 base and J 1 base; nucleotides not matched to a gene: 3. The CDR3 DNA sequence: TGCGCCAGCAGCTTGTCCGGGACAGGGAACACCGGGGAGCTGTTTTTT. Residues: CASSLSGTGNTGELFF.

The chain is built from TRBV19 and TRBJ1-5; TRBD1 agrees at 10 bases. Germline V lookup: CDR1 LNHDA, CDR2 SQIVND (reference sequence). The CDR3 is 15 residues long. After removal of 6 bases from V and 7 bases from J, the junction contained 9 bases not matched to a gene. The chain's CDR3 is CASRTTGGGHQPQHF. CDR3 bases: TGTGCCAGTAGGACGACAGGGGGCGGCCACCAGCCCCAGCATTTT.

V gene TRBV7-9 combines with J gene TRBJ2-1, with a possible D match to TRBD1 (6 bases). The germline V gene encodes CDR1 SEHNR and CDR2 FQNEAQ (reference sequence). CDR3 length equals 17 residues. The V and J ends lost 5 bases and 10 bases respectively, with 27 bases between them. The CDR3 loop reads CASSLIEGQGPAEEQFF. As DNA, the CDR3 is TGTGCCAGCAGCCTAATAGAGGGACAAGGGCCAGCTGAAGAGCAGTTCTTC.

This chain uses TRBV6-6 with TRBJ2-3; 7 nucleotides align to TRBD2. The V gene end was trimmed by 0 bases and the J gene end by 2 bases; junction bases not matched to a gene: 5. The CDR3 totals 16 residues. Germline V gene data show CDR1 as MNHNY and CDR2 as SVGAGI (reference sequence). The CDR3 sequence is CASSYSTSGATDTQYF. The CDR3 DNA follows: TGTGCCAGCAGTTACTCGACCAGCGGGGCCACAGATACGCAGTATTTT.

This clone was recorded once. The chain employs TRBV11-2 and TRBJ2-5, with D tentatively TRBD1 (7 bases). V lost 5 bases to trimming and J lost 2 bases, with 12 bases between them. The CDR3 totals 14 residues. Germline V lookup: CDR1 SGHAT, CDR2 FQNNGV. The CDR3 DNA sequence: TGTGCCAGCAGCCGCGGGACAGCTCAAGAGACCCAGTACTTC. Translated, it gives CASSRGTAQETQYF.

V usage is TRBV9 and J usage is TRBJ1-1, with D maybe TRBD1 (6 bases). CDR1 SGDLS and CDR2 YYNGEE come from the germline V gene. Trimming removed 2 bases from V and 8 bases from J, with 13 bases in between. The CDR3 loop spans 13 amino acids. DNA for the CDR3: TGTGCCAGCAGCGTGGAACCACAGGGAGAAGCTTTCTTT. Translation gives CASSVEPQGEAFF.

The chain employs TRBV7-6 and TRBJ2-3; 8 positions match TRBD1. V lost 5 bases to trimming and J lost 4 bases; unmatched junction nucleotides: 11. This CDR3 comprises 16 residues. The germline gives CDR1 SGHVS, CDR2 FNYEAQ. Written as DNA, the CDR3 is TGTGCCAGCAGCCCAAGGACAGGGTGGGACGCAGATACGCAGTATTTT. This gives the protein CASSPRTGWDADTQYF.

This sequence joins TRBV2 and TRBJ1-5; D perhaps matches TRBD1 (5 bases). This CDR3 has 18 amino acids. From germline, CDR1 is SNHLY and CDR2 FYNNEI. V lost 0 bases and J 0 bases, leaving 15 bases between the germline ends. The CDR3 reads CASSEAPFGGNSNQPQHF. For the CDR3, the DNA is TGTGCCAGCAGTGAAGCCCCATTCGGGGGGAATAGCAATCAGCCCCAGCATTTT.

The chain employs TRBV6-5 and TRBJ1-2; no definite D call. CDR1 and CDR2 from the germline V gene are MNHEY and SVGAGI. The ends were cut back, 2 bases at V and 3 bases at J, with 13 bases in the middle. The CDR3 spans 15 residues. The DNA of the CDR3 is TGTGCCAGCAGTTACCGGGGAACGATCGACTATGGCTACACCTTC. Residues: CASSYRGTIDYGYTF.